This TCR beta chain was recovered during a study of CD8 T cells in ankylosing spondylitis. Broader study findings: Ankylosing spondylitis blood appeared to be characterized by a TCR beta motif of under 10 highly homologous variants. Disease-linked clones had a CD8+ phenotype and relatively low frequency in peripheral blood.

Concerning this clonotype itself: Antigen specificity is unknown.

Quantitative molecular-barcoded 5'-RACE generated the TCR beta libraries. TCRdb reprocessed the 5' RACE reads via MiXCR and lists one record per CDR3 protein. The sample includes some 40,000 distinct CDR3 sequences, 3% of them seen just once. This CDR3 has 13 amino acids. Germline V lookup: CDR1 SGDLS, CDR2 YYNGEE. Between the trimmed V and J ends, which lost 2 bases and 2 bases, there was a span of 6 bases. The sequence derives from a male donor with ankylosing spondylitis or in good health (not recorded which). This chain joins TRBV9 and TRBJ2-3, with D uncertain. Sequencing was performed on blood, either unsorted or a sorted T cell fraction (not recorded which). The CDR3 reads CASSVQLTDTQYF. CDR3 coding DNA: TGTGCCAGCAGCGTCCAACTCACAGATACGCAGTATTTT.